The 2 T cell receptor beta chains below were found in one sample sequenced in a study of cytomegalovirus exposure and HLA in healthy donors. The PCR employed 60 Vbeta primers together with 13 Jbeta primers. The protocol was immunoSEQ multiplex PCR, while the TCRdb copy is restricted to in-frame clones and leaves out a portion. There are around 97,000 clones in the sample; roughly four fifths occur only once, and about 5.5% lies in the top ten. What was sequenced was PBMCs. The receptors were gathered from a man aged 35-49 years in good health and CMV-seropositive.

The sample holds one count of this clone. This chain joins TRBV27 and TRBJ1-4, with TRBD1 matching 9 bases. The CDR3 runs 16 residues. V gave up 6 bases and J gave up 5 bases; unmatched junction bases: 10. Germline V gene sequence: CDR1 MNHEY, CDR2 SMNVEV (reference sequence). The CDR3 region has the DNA TGTGCCAGCAGATACAGGGGGCCTGGCGGAAATGAAAAACTGTTTTTT. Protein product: CASRYRGPGGNEKLFF.

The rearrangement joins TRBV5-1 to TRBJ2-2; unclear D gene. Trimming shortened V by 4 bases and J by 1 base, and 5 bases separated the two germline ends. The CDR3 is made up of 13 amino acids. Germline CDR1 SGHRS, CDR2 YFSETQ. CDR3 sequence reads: CASSGMNTGELFF. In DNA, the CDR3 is TGCGCCAGCAGCGGCATGAACACCGGGGAGCTGTTTTTT.